Each of the 2 T cell receptor beta chains below was sequenced from the same sample in a study of cytomegalovirus exposure and HLA in healthy donors. Primers for the PCR totalled 60 Vbeta and 13 Jbeta. Generated by immunoSEQ multiplex PCR, the TCRdb table keeps only in-frame clones and is missing some. The data contain under 200,000 clones, under 70% of them singletons. Sequenced material: PBMCs. The source is a middle-aged woman in good health and CMV-seropositive.

V usage is TRBV2 and J usage is TRBJ1-5; 7 bases fit TRBD1. This CDR3 contains 15 residues. CDR1 is SNHLY, CDR2 FYNNEI, per germline. Trimming cost V 6 bases and J 7 bases; bases outside gene matches: 12. CDR3 sequence reads: CASREEQGTGQPQHF. For the CDR3, the DNA is TGTGCCAGCAGGGAGGAACAGGGGACGGGACAGCCCCAGCATTTT.

This chain links TRBV9 with TRBJ1-2, with D tentatively TRBD1 (5 bases). Trimming stripped 0 bases from V and 6 bases from J, with 21 bases between. Germline-derived CDR1 and CDR2 are SGDLS and YYNGEE. The CDR3 totals 17 residues. The CDR3 DNA is TGTGCCAGCAGCGTAGGGGGGACCCAGGGACTCCTCAATGGCTACACCTTC. Encoded protein: CASSVGGTQGLLNGYTF.